These 11 T cell receptor beta chains originate from one sample sequenced in a study of T-cell memory formation after mild COVID-19. Each CDR3 protein is one row after TCRdb ran MiXCR on the 5' RACE reads. Of approximately 490,000 distinct CDR3 sequences in the sample, approximately 20% were seen once. Specimen: PBMCs or a T cell subset sorted from them (not recorded which). These receptors were taken from an adult woman who had mild COVID-19 (a few samples of this study predate the infection). Cell type and time point are not known.

This clonotype was observed a few times. One end of the junction does not line up with germline, which may come from a read error. The chain recombines TRBV7-7 with TRBJ2-2, with TRBD1 matching 8 bases. CDR3 length equals 15 residues. Germline CDR1 SSHAT, CDR2 FNYEAQ (reference sequence). CDR3 sequence (DNA): TGTGCTAGCAGCCCGACAGGGGTAGGCACCGGGGAGCTGTTTTTT. This encodes CASSPTGVGTGELFF.

This clonotype was seen a handful of times. The chain combines TRBV7-9 with TRBJ1-2; the D is unclear. V lost 1 base and J 4 bases, leaving 13 bases between the germline ends. CDR1 and CDR2 (germline): SEHNR, FQNEAQ (reference sequence). The CDR3 consists of 15 residues. In nucleotides, the CDR3 is TGTGCCAGCAGCTTAGGGGAGGTTTGGGGCTATGGCTACACCTTC. It encodes CASSLGEVWGYGYTF. The entire variable domain, with the rest obtained from reference TRBV7-9 and TRBJ1-2, is as follows: DTGVSQNPRHKITKRGQNVTFRCDPISEHNRLYWYRQTLGQGPEFLTYFQNEAQLEKSRLLSDRFSAERPKGSFSTLEIQRTEQGDSAMYLCASSLGEVWGYGYTFGSGTRLTVV.

The V gene is TRBV12-3 or TRBV12-4, the J gene TRBJ1-1; weak D call: TRBD1 (5 bases). This CDR3 is 14 amino acids long. V was cut by 6 bases and J by 2 bases, with 13 bases left in between. The chain's CDR3 is CASSIGRDNTEAFF. DNA of the CDR3: TGTGCCAGCAGCATAGGCAGGGACAACACTGAAGCTTTCTTT.

Only a few counts were recorded for this clonotype. This sequence joins TRBV6-1 and TRBJ2-2; D unclear. The V gene lost 2 bases and the J gene lost 3 bases, with 7 bases spanning the gap. Germline CDR1 reads MNHNS; CDR2 reads SASEGT. CDR3 length equals 14 residues. CDR3 coding DNA: TGTGCCAGCAGTGAAACCCTTCACACCGGGGAGCTGTTTTTT. Its translation is CASSETLHTGELFF.

Regarding this clonotype: Relative to the germline gene, one junction end is altered; a read error may explain this. The chain has TRBV6-5 and TRBJ1-5; weak D call: TRBD1 (5 bases). This CDR3 has 12 residues. The V gene's germline CDR1 is MNHEY and CDR2 SVGAGI. CDR3 loop: CASSYGGAFRPF. The CDR3 DNA reads TGTGCCAGCAGTTACGGTGGGGCTTTCCGACCTTTT.

This clonotype turned up a few times. The chain carries TRBV7-3 and TRBJ2-1, with 13 bases identical to TRBD2. Germline V gene data show CDR1 as SGHTA and CDR2 as FQGTGA. Trimming cost V 4 bases and J 10 bases; bases outside gene matches: 4. The CDR3 is made up of 14 amino acids. The CDR3 coding sequence is TGTGCCAGCAGCTCGGGGACTAGCGGGGCCGAGCAGTTCTTC. As protein: CASSSGTSGAEQFF.

This clonotype was seen more than once but under ten times. This sequence joins TRBV9 and TRBJ2-2; 7 positions match TRBD1. The V gene end was trimmed by 0 bases and the J gene end by 3 bases; junction bases not matched to a gene: 2. CDR1 is SGDLS and CDR2 is YYNGEE in the germline V gene. The length of the CDR3 is 15 residues. The CDR3 spells CASSVGTGHTGELFF. For the CDR3, the DNA is TGTGCCAGCAGCGTAGGGACAGGACACACCGGGGAGCTGTTTTTT.

This clonotype was recorded many times. The chain uses TRBV12-3 or TRBV12-4 and TRBJ2-3, with D possibly TRBD2 on 6 matching bases. Trimming took 2 bases from V and 5 from J, leaving 11 bases between them. The CDR3 is 14 residues long. In nucleotides, the CDR3 is TGTGCCAGCAGTTTATCGGGAGATTTAGATACGCAGTATTTT. This gives the protein CASSLSGDLDTQYF.

This clonotype occurred a few times. J is TRBJ1-1 and V is TRBV7-2; maybe TRBD1 (5 bases). Per germline, CDR1 SGHTA and CDR2 FQGNSA. The CDR3 length is 16 residues. The germline V and J ends were trimmed by 4 bases and 1 base, with 16 bases remaining between them. CDR3 region: CASSSRPGTENTEAFF. CDR3 nucleotide sequence: TGTGCCAGCAGCTCCAGACCCGGGACGGAGAACACTGAAGCTTTCTTT.

This chain links TRBV29-1 with TRBJ1-2, with D possibly TRBD1 on 6 matching bases. This CDR3 region has 13 residues. V lost 4 bases and J lost 6, with 15 bases in between. Germline V lookup: CDR1 SQVTM, CDR2 ANQGSEA. For the CDR3, the DNA is TGCAGCGTTGTTATACAGGGAAAGGATGGCTACACCTTC. It yields the protein CSVVIQGKDGYTF.

This chain links TRBV19 with TRBJ2-7, with D possibly TRBD1 on 6 matching bases. This CDR3 spans 14 amino acids. Trimming removed 6 bases from V and 3 bases from J, with 15 bases in between. CDR1 is LNHDA, CDR2 SQIVND, per germline (reference sequence). The CDR3 spells CASSPGARNYEQYF. The DNA of the CDR3 is TGTGCCAGTAGCCCAGGGGCGCGGAACTACGAGCAGTACTTC.